This is a list of T cell receptor beta chains from one sample in a study of blood T cell repertoires in COVID-19. The protocol was immunoSEQ multiplex PCR, while the TCRdb copy is restricted to in-frame clones and leaves out a portion. Of under 250,000 clones in the sample, approximately 86% were seen once. The sequencing sample was made of peripheral blood. The receptor set was obtained from an elderly woman with acute or convalescent COVID-19. Both conserved end residues are part of each CDR3. Fields, in order: CDR3 protein, CDR3 DNA, clone size, J gene, V gene, D gene. D genes are given only for firm matches. The listing skips clone size in some rows; elsewhere it reads once, few, many or a size class.

cdr3_aa: CASRRTDNSNQPQHF; cdr3_nt: TGTGCCAGCAGGAGGACTGATAATAGCAATCAGCCCCAGCATTTT; clone_size: -; j_call: TRBJ1-5; v_call: TRBV2; d_call: -
cdr3_aa: CASSRPGGRGNEKLFF; cdr3_nt: TGTGCCAGCAGCCGACCGGGGGGGCGGGGTAATGAAAAACTGTTTTTT; clone_size: -; j_call: TRBJ1-4; v_call: TRBV7-9; d_call: -
cdr3_aa: CATHRGLLNYGYTF; cdr3_nt: TGTGCCACCCACAGGGGACTCCTTAACTATGGCTACACCTTC; clone_size: -; j_call: TRBJ1-2; v_call: TRBV6-6; d_call: TRBD1
cdr3_aa: CASSLWAVHSSNYGYTF; cdr3_nt: TGTGCCAGTAGTCTGTGGGCAGTCCACTCGTCGAACTATGGCTACACCTTC; clone_size: once; j_call: TRBJ1-2; v_call: TRBV19; d_call: -
cdr3_aa: CASSLGGVLTDTQYF; cdr3_nt: TGTGCCAGCAGCTTAGGAGGGGTACTCACAGATACGCAGTATTTT; clone_size: -; j_call: TRBJ2-3; v_call: TRBV5-5; d_call: -
cdr3_aa: CASSPIASTKNIQYF; cdr3_nt: TGTGCCAGCTCACCAATAGCTTCAACCAAAAACATTCAGTACTTC; clone_size: once; j_call: TRBJ2-4; v_call: TRBV18; d_call: -
cdr3_aa: CASSDRGLDGYTF; cdr3_nt: TGCGCCAGCAGTGACAGGGGGCTTGACGGCTACACCTTC; clone_size: -; j_call: TRBJ1-2; v_call: TRBV10-1; d_call: TRBD1
cdr3_aa: CASSKRAARGLLSYNEQFF; cdr3_nt: TGTGCCAGCAGCAAAAGAGCAGCAAGGGGTTTGCTATCCTACAATGAGCAGTTCTTC; clone_size: -; j_call: TRBJ2-1; v_call: TRBV21-1; d_call: -
cdr3_aa: CASSSWTGGNEKLFF; cdr3_nt: TGTGCCAGCAGCTCTTGGACAGGGGGTAATGAAAAACTGTTTTTT; clone_size: -; j_call: TRBJ1-4; v_call: TRBV5-4; d_call: TRBD1
cdr3_aa: CASRGRGTENGYTF; cdr3_nt: TGTGCCAGCAGGGGCAGGGGTACCGAAAATGGCTACACCTTC; clone_size: -; j_call: TRBJ1-2; v_call: TRBV28; d_call: -
cdr3_aa: CASQSGSGGGETQYF; cdr3_nt: TGTGCCAGCCAATCCGGGTCTGGGGGCGGAGAGACCCAGTACTTC; clone_size: once; j_call: TRBJ2-5; v_call: TRBV2; d_call: -
cdr3_aa: CASLSTGGRSNQPQHF; cdr3_nt: TGTGCCAGTTTATCGACAGGGGGCCGAAGCAATCAGCCCCAGCATTTT; clone_size: -; j_call: TRBJ1-5; v_call: TRBV19; d_call: TRBD1
cdr3_aa: CASSLETDNSPLHF; cdr3_nt: TGCGCCAGCAGCTTGGAGACAGACAATTCACCCCTCCACTTT; clone_size: -; j_call: TRBJ1-6; v_call: TRBV5-1; d_call: -
cdr3_aa: CASSLAVPGQGQYF; cdr3_nt: TGTGCCAGCAGCTTGGCTGTCCCCGGACAGGGGCAGTATTTT; clone_size: -; j_call: TRBJ2-3; v_call: TRBV5-4; d_call: TRBD1
cdr3_aa: CASIGTGGSPGAGNTIYF; cdr3_nt: TGTGCCAGTATCGGGACAGGGGGCTCGCCGGGGGCTGGAAACACCATATATTTT; clone_size: -; j_call: TRBJ1-3; v_call: TRBV19; d_call: TRBD1
cdr3_aa: CASSYSLSGETQYF; cdr3_nt: TGTGCCAGCAGTTACTCCCTGAGCGGGGAGACCCAGTACTTC; clone_size: -; j_call: TRBJ2-5; v_call: TRBV6-5; d_call: -
cdr3_aa: CASSVDGGGEKLFF; cdr3_nt: TGTGCCAGTAGTGTTGACGGCGGGGGTGAAAAACTGTTTTTT; clone_size: -; j_call: TRBJ1-4; v_call: TRBV19; d_call: -
cdr3_aa: CASSYGGGGGTDTQYF; cdr3_nt: TGTGCCAGCAGCTACGGCGGGGGGGGCGGCACAGATACGCAGTATTTT; clone_size: -; j_call: TRBJ2-3; v_call: TRBV5-4; d_call: TRBD2
cdr3_aa: CASGENNQPQHF; cdr3_nt: TGTGCGTCCGGGGAGAACAATCAGCCCCAGCATTTT; clone_size: -; j_call: TRBJ1-5; v_call: TRBV9; d_call: -
cdr3_aa: CASSLVGTHPYTF; cdr3_nt: TGTGCCAGCAGCTTGGTGGGGACACACCCCTACACCTTC; clone_size: -; j_call: TRBJ1-2; v_call: TRBV5-6; d_call: -
cdr3_aa: CASSLATGGEKLFF; cdr3_nt: TGTGCCAGCAGCTTGGCTACAGGAGGGGAAAAACTGTTTTTT; clone_size: -; j_call: TRBJ1-4; v_call: TRBV5-4; d_call: -
cdr3_aa: CASSELPREQYF; cdr3_nt: TGTGCCAGCTCGGAACTACCCCGCGAGCAGTACTTC; clone_size: -; j_call: TRBJ2-7; v_call: TRBV5-4; d_call: -
cdr3_aa: CASSFSEPGELFF; cdr3_nt: TGTGCCAGCAGCTTCTCCGAGCCCGGGGAGCTGTTTTTT; clone_size: once; j_call: TRBJ2-2; v_call: TRBV11-2; d_call: -
cdr3_aa: CASRGQATEAFF; cdr3_nt: TGTGCCAGCAGAGGACAGGCCACTGAAGCTTTCTTT; clone_size: -; j_call: TRBJ1-1; v_call: TRBV12-3/TRBV12-4; d_call: TRBD1
cdr3_aa: CASRPRVNTEAFF; cdr3_nt: TGTGCCAGCAGGCCCCGGGTGAACACTGAAGCTTTCTTT; clone_size: few; j_call: TRBJ1-1; v_call: TRBV27; d_call: -
cdr3_aa: CASSQDRGEGYGYTF; cdr3_nt: TGTGCCAGCAGCCAAGATAGGGGGGAGGGCTATGGCTACACCTTC; clone_size: -; j_call: TRBJ1-2; v_call: TRBV4-2; d_call: -
cdr3_aa: CASSAQSGARGYTF; cdr3_nt: TGTGCCAGCAGCGCTCAATCGGGAGCGCGGGGCTACACCTTC; clone_size: -; j_call: TRBJ1-2; v_call: TRBV9; d_call: -
cdr3_aa: CTGTGNTEAFF; cdr3_nt: TGCACCGGGACAGGCAACACTGAAGCTTTCTTT; clone_size: -; j_call: TRBJ1-1; v_call: TRBV29-1; d_call: TRBD1
cdr3_aa: CASSLVGGGNQPQHF; cdr3_nt: TGTGCCAGCAGCTTAGTGGGGGGGGGCAATCAGCCCCAGCATTTT; clone_size: -; j_call: TRBJ1-5; v_call: TRBV7-6; d_call: -
cdr3_aa: CASSSGRDYGYTF; cdr3_nt: TGTGCCAGCAGCTCTGGGAGGGACTATGGCTACACCTTC; clone_size: -; j_call: TRBJ1-2; v_call: TRBV7-9; d_call: -
cdr3_aa: CASSQVGRGITEAFF; cdr3_nt: TGTGCCAGCAGCCAAGTCGGCAGGGGTATCACTGAAGCTTTCTTT; clone_size: -; j_call: TRBJ1-1; v_call: TRBV3-1/TRBV3-2; d_call: -
cdr3_aa: CASSQLTGGSPLHF; cdr3_nt: TGTGCCAGCAGCCAACTGACAGGGGGCTCACCCCTCCACTTT; clone_size: -; j_call: TRBJ1-6; v_call: TRBV14; d_call: TRBD1
cdr3_aa: CASRGEGRTNEQFF; cdr3_nt: TGTGCCAGCAGGGGTGAGGGTCGGACCAATGAGCAGTTCTTC; clone_size: -; j_call: TRBJ2-1; v_call: TRBV6-5; d_call: -
cdr3_aa: CSVDTRGDPRTWVETQYF; cdr3_nt: TGCAGCGTTGACACACGGGGAGACCCAAGGACCTGGGTAGAGACCCAGTACTTC; clone_size: -; j_call: TRBJ2-5; v_call: TRBV29-1; d_call: -
cdr3_aa: CASSRTLTGTYEQYF; cdr3_nt: TGTGCCAGCAGCCGCACCTTGACAGGAACCTACGAGCAGTACTTC; clone_size: once; j_call: TRBJ2-7; v_call: TRBV7-2; d_call: -
cdr3_aa: CASGPRLARPTDTQYF; cdr3_nt: TGTGCCAGCGGGCCCAGACTAGCCAGACCCACAGATACGCAGTATTTT; clone_size: -; j_call: TRBJ2-3; v_call: TRBV5-4; d_call: TRBD2
cdr3_aa: CASSPGAGSHEQFF; cdr3_nt: TGTGCCAGCAGTCCAGGGGCAGGGTCCCATGAGCAGTTCTTC; clone_size: -; j_call: TRBJ2-1; v_call: TRBV7-3; d_call: -